The table lists the clone carrying this T cell receptor (beta chain) with a few counts. Its antigen is as yet unknown. The V end lost 4 bases, the J end lost 4 bases, and 11 bases lay between the germline ends. CDR3 size: 13 residues. Per the germline V gene, CDR1 is MNHEY and CDR2 is SMNVEV (reference sequence). The data originate from a study of regulatory T cells in long-lasting Graves disease. Study-level findings and limits: Persistent cases favored TRBV28, TRBJ1-2 and TRBJ2-5. Those with persistent Graves' had less TCR diversity than newly diagnosed patients.

Construction of the TCR beta libraries employed iRepertoire HTBI primers in conjunction with Arm-PCR of CDR3 regions. TCRdb re-called the multiplex PCR reads through MiXCR, storing one row per CDR3 protein. Counted here are approximately 470,000 distinct CDR3 sequences, around 15% occurring once; the ten biggest clones make up 10% to 15%. Time point of the sample: newly diagnosed GD, antithyroid drugs for less than 3 months. PBMC RNA served as the TCR library source. These data were also reused for a study on T cells in Graves' hyperthyroidism and ophthalmopathy. From that second work: The study used the HTBI primer set for a first-round RT-PCR of the TCR CDR3. Ophthalmopathy got predicted by the model a median approximately 6 months before its onset.

The sequence derives from a man between 40 and 49 years old with Graves disease. This specimen consisted of peripheral blood mononuclear cells (PBMCs), obtained at new diagnosis, from a patient treated with antithyroid drugs. The chain joins TRBV27 to TRBJ2-7; D gene ambiguous. The CDR3: CASSSRKGYEQYF. The CDR3 DNA reads TGTGCCAGCAGTTCCAGGAAGGGATACGAGCAGTACTTC.